The table lists the clone carrying this T cell receptor beta chain with many counts. The data belong to a study of regulatory T cells in long-lasting Graves disease. For TCR beta, libraries came from iRepertoire HTBI primers and Arm-PCR of CDR3 regions. TCRdb called the multiplex PCR reads again in MiXCR, with one record for every CDR3 protein. The repertoire consists of approximately 440,000 distinct CDR3 sequences, with roughly a quarter occurring once and the leading ten covering roughly a quarter. Time point specified: persistent/refractory GD, antithyroid drugs over 5 years with positive TRAb. Making the TCR library involved RNA that had been extracted from PBMCs. CDR1 is SNHLY and CDR2 is FYNNEI in the germline V gene. This CDR3 contains 13 residues. The V end lost 6 bases, the J end lost 2 bases, and 11 bases lay between the germline ends.

The rearrangement joins TRBV2 to TRBJ2-7; TRBD2 is a possible D gene (6 bases). This TCR was sampled from a female donor with Graves disease. The input for sequencing was peripheral blood mononuclear cells (PBMCs), taken when the disease was refractory, from a patient treated with antithyroid drugs. CDR3 nucleotide sequence: TGTGCCAGCAGGGAGGGACTTCCCTACGAGCAGTACTTC. It encodes CASREGLPYEQYF.